This T cell receptor beta chain stems from a study of cytomegalovirus exposure and HLA in healthy donors. Study-wide background: A later analysis reported the same platform for the 90 to 150 validation repertoires and the roughly 700 first-cohort repertoires.

Germline CDR1 reads LGHNA; CDR2 reads YNFKEQ. The CDR3 length is 14 residues. The V segment lost 5 bases and the J segment 6 bases; nucleotides outside the gene matches: 6. Note on this clone: Its antigen remains unidentified.

Study conclusions and caveats: Most TCR sequences were uncommon, yet certain public TCRs appeared in many donors. Researchers counted approximately 160 TCR beta chains as cytomegalovirus-associated.

Some clones are missing from TCRdb's copy, which holds only in-frame ones; the method was immunoSEQ multiplex PCR. Altogether 90,000 to 100,000 clones are present, roughly 85% being singletons, with the ten largest covering 3% to 4%. The receptor was derived from a woman under 40 in good health and CMV-seronegative. V gene TRBV4-2 combines with J gene TRBJ2-7, with TRBD1 identical over 11 bases. The sequenced sample consisted of PBMCs. The CDR3, as DNA: TGTGCCAGCAGCTCTCGGGGACAGGGGGGCGAGCAGTACTTC. Amino acid sequence: CASSSRGQGGEQYF.